This TCR beta chain is drawn from a study of PD-1 blockade in classical Hodgkin lymphoma. Worth noting for this clone: Its target is not known.

This table comes from immunoSEQ multiplex PCR, and its TCRdb copy is limited to in-frame clones, with some not included. The sample shows about 17,000 clones, roughly 79% of them seen only once. Time point indicated: cycle 4 day 1 (C4D1), after around six weeks of nivolumab. Relapse was seen in all patients after autologous stem cell transplantation, and brentuximab vedotin exposure was variable. Magnetic negative selection was used to purify CD4+ T cells from thawed PBMCs. Under best response, outcomes were complete response, partial response or progressive disease. General study findings and limits: Newly diagnosed and completely responding patients shared comparable baseline diversity.

This sequence was found in a human donor with classical Hodgkin lymphoma. Specimen: CD4+ T cells from blood, collected before the fourth cycle of nivolumab.

CDR3 residues: CASRSRDRGRRSYEQYF. The DNA of the CDR3 is TGTGCCAGCAGGTCCCGGGACAGGGGGCGGAGGTCCTACGAGCAGTACTTC. The chain uses TRBV7-8 and TRBJ2-7, with 12 bases identical to TRBD1. In germline, CDR1 is SGHVS, CDR2 FQNEAQ. V shed 6 bases, J shed 1 base, and the junction held 10 bases outside the gene matches. The CDR3 runs to 17 residues.